One sample yielded the 21 T cell receptor beta chains listed below, sequenced in a study of blood T cell repertoires in COVID-19. Sequenced by immunoSEQ multiplex PCR; TCRdb stores in-frame clones only, minus some. The data hold approximately 280,000 clones, with roughly 80% observed a single time. The sequenced material came from peripheral blood. These TCRs come from a human donor with COVID-19, enrolled during active disease. The donor label of this sample is uncertain.

This sequence joins TRBV10-3 and TRBJ1-6; TRBD1 is a possible D gene (6 bases). CDR1 and CDR2 (germline): ENHRY, SYGVKD. The CDR3 covers 15 residues. V was shortened by 5 bases and J by 9 bases, with 17 bases between the two germline ends. CDR3 amino acids: CAISFEAGASSPLHF. The CDR3, as DNA: TGTGCCATCAGTTTTGAGGCAGGGGCAAGTTCACCCCTCCACTTT.

This chain uses TRBV7-2 with TRBJ1-4; a weak D match, TRBD1 (5 bases). Trimming left V 2 bases short and J 2 bases short, with 9 bases between. Germline CDR1 is SGHTA and CDR2 is FQGNSA. The CDR3 extends over 15 amino acids. CDR3 DNA sequence: TGTGCCAGCAGCTTAAATCAGGGCACTAATGAAAAACTGTTTTTT. It translates to CASSLNQGTNEKLFF.

The chain uses TRBV27 and TRBJ2-1, with D unresolved. The CDR3 contains 16 residues. Trimming removed 5 bases at V and 6 bases at J, with 20 bases between. Germline loops: CDR1 MNHEY, CDR2 SMNVEV (reference sequence). CDR3 in amino acids: CASSARIFGQVNEQFF. The CDR3 DNA reads TGTGCCAGCAGTGCCCGGATTTTTGGCCAGGTCAATGAGCAGTTCTTC.

J is TRBJ1-1 and V is TRBV16; the D gene is possibly TRBD1 (6 bases). CDR3 length equals 14 residues. Trimming removed 6 bases at V and 3 bases at J, with 14 bases between. Germline values: CDR1 KGHSY, CDR2 FQNENV. The CDR3 DNA reads as TGTGCCAGCAGTCCACAGGGATCGGACACTGAAGCTTTCTTT. It encodes CASSPQGSDTEAFF.

J is TRBJ2-3 and V is TRBV7-8, with TRBD2 matching 9 bases. J gave up 0 bases and V 2 bases, and 9 bases lay outside the gene matches. The CDR3 spans 18 residues. The germline CDR1 and CDR2 sequences are SGHVS and FQNEAQ. The CDR3 coding sequence is TGTGCCAGCAGCTTACCCCCGCGGGAGGGTACTAGCACAGATACGCAGTATTTT. Translated: CASSLPPREGTSTDTQYF.

V gene TRBV27 combines with J gene TRBJ2-3, with 15 bases aligning to TRBD2. With 2 bases clipped from V and 9 bases from J, the junction kept 12 bases outside the gene matches. Germline CDR1 MNHEY, CDR2 SMNVEV (reference sequence). CDR3 size: 18 residues. The CDR3 sequence is CASSLVGLAGGSDRTQYF. CDR3 sequence (DNA): TGTGCCAGCAGTTTAGTGGGACTAGCGGGAGGTTCAGATCGAACGCAGTATTTT.

The gene calls are TRBV6-2 or TRBV6-3 and TRBJ2-5; no clear D. Per the germline V gene, CDR1 is MNHEY and CDR2 is SVGEGT. V shed 5 bases and J shed 1 base, with 8 bases lying between them. The CDR3 is made up of 13 amino acids. The CDR3 sequence: CASSPFRQETQYF. CDR3 nucleotide sequence: TGTGCCAGCAGTCCGTTCCGCCAAGAGACCCAGTACTTC.

This sequence joins TRBV2 and TRBJ1-1; D is unresolved. This CDR3 region has 15 residues. Trimming took 8 bases from V and 5 from J, leaving 21 bases between them. CDR1 and CDR2 from the germline V gene are SNHLY and FYNNEI. The chain's CDR3 is CASSGPEGGRTEAFF. CDR3 nucleotide sequence: TGTGCCAGCTCCGGTCCGGAGGGAGGGAGAACTGAAGCTTTCTTT.

This chain uses TRBV30 with TRBJ2-3, with D perhaps TRBD2 (6 bases). V shed 5 bases and J shed 4 bases, with 13 bases lying between them. The CDR3 length is 13 residues. Germline CDR1 reads GTSNPN; CDR2 reads SVGIG (reference sequence). CDR3 sequence: CAWRAGIADTQYF. The CDR3 DNA reads as TGTGCCTGGCGGGCGGGAATAGCAGATACGCAGTATTTT.

J is TRBJ1-6 and V is TRBV15; possibly TRBD1 for D (6 bases). This CDR3 is built from 15 residues. Germline V lookup: CDR1 LNHNV, CDR2 YYDKDF (reference sequence). V lost 3 bases and J lost 4, with 10 bases in between. CDR3: CATSSGTPYNSPLHF. The CDR3 DNA follows: TGTGCCACCAGCAGTGGGACACCATATAATTCACCCCTCCACTTT. Variable domain in full (rest from reference TRBV15 and TRBJ1-6): DAMVIQNPRYQVTQFGKPVTLSCSQTLNHNVMYWYQQKSSQAPKLLFHYYDKDFNNEADTPDNFQSRRPNTSFCFLDIRSPGLGDTAMYLCATSSGTPYNSPLHFGNGTRLTVT.

The gene calls are TRBV10-3 and TRBJ2-7; TRBD2 matches 13 bases. V dropped 0 bases and J dropped 0; count of bases not matched to a gene: 8. Germline V CDR1 and CDR2: ENHRY, SYGVKD. The length of the CDR3 is 19 residues. The CDR3 loop reads CAISESTSGRQVLSYEQYF. The CDR3 nucleotides are TGTGCCATCAGTGAGTCGACTAGCGGGAGGCAGGTCCTCTCCTACGAGCAGTACTTC.

This clone was found a few times. Other DNA sequences in the same sample also yield this CDR3. This chain links TRBV9 with TRBJ2-1; 14 nucleotides align to TRBD2. The germline CDR1 and CDR2 sequences are SGDLS and YYNGEE. Trimming cost V 3 bases and J 6 bases; bases outside gene matches: 2. The CDR3 has 15 amino acids. For the CDR3, the DNA is TGTGCCAGCAGCGCCGGACTAGCGGGAGGCAATGAGCAGTTCTTC. Its translation: CASSAGLAGGNEQFF.

This chain joins TRBV11-1 and TRBJ1-1; D uncertain. Trimming removed 4 bases at V and 4 bases at J, with 10 bases between. Germline values: CDR1 SGHAT, CDR2 FQDESV (reference sequence). CDR3 length: 13 amino acids. The CDR3 nucleotides read TGTGCCAGCAGCTGGGGAGGAGTCACTGAAGCTTTCTTT. The encoded protein is CASSWGGVTEAFF.

The genes are TRBV7-2 and TRBJ2-5; D is unclear. The CDR3 sequence is 14 residues long. V shed 3 bases and J shed 3 bases, with 11 bases lying between them. The germline CDR1 and CDR2 sequences are SGHTA and FQGNSA. CDR3 protein: CASSFARIKETQYF. The CDR3 DNA reads as TGTGCCAGCAGCTTCGCCAGGATAAAAGAGACCCAGTACTTC.

V and J are TRBV24-1 and TRBJ2-1; TRBD1 agrees at 9 bases. V shed 3 bases, J shed 6 bases, and the junction held 5 bases outside the gene matches. CDR3 length: 15 residues. Germline assignment: CDR1 KGHDR and CDR2 SFDVKD. In DNA form, the CDR3 reads TGTGCCACCAGTGATGCGTGGACAGGGGTCAATGAGCAGTTCTTC. Residues: CATSDAWTGVNEQFF.

This chain uses TRBV15 with TRBJ2-1; TRBD2 agrees at 9 bases. The CDR3 consists of 19 residues. CDR1 is LNHNV and CDR2 is YYDKDF in the germline V gene (reference sequence). The junction had 9 bases not matched to a gene; V was cut back by 0 bases and J by 0 bases. CDR3 coding DNA: TGTGCCACCAGCAGAGATGGCGCTAGCGGGAAGAGCTCCTACAATGAGCAGTTCTTC. Protein sequence: CATSRDGASGKSSYNEQFF. Together with reference TRBV15 and TRBJ2-1, the CDR3 gives the full variable domain: DAMVIQNPRYQVTQFGKPVTLSCSQTLNHNVMYWYQQKSSQAPKLLFHYYDKDFNNEADTPDNFQSRRPNTSFCFLDIRSPGLGDTAMYLCATSRDGASGKSSYNEQFFGPGTRLTVL.

This clone was counted only a few times. The chain recombines TRBV5-6 with TRBJ2-2, with D possibly being TRBD2 (6 bases). CDR1 and CDR2 from the germline V gene are SGHDT and YYEEEE. The length of the CDR3 is 17 residues. Trimming took 0 bases from V and 4 from J, leaving 16 bases between them. In DNA, the CDR3 is TGTGCCAGCAGCTTGGCTTGGGGACTTTCGGCCACCGGGGAGCTGTTTTTT. Translating it yields CASSLAWGLSATGELFF.

The chain has TRBV5-1 and TRBJ2-5; 8 bases line up with TRBD2. Germline CDR1 and CDR2: SGHRS and YFSETQ. Trimming took 0 bases from V and 5 from J; bases not matched to a gene: 12. The CDR3 consists of 17 residues. The DNA of the CDR3 is TGCGCCAGCAGCTTGGCTAGCGGGCTCCCTGGGATGGAGACCCAGTACTTC. The encoded protein is CASSLASGLPGMETQYF.

The rearrangement joins TRBV6-5 to TRBJ1-1; D possibly corresponds to TRBD1 (5 bases). Germline loops: CDR1 MNHEY, CDR2 SVGAGI. CDR3 size: 16 residues. V was shortened by 0 bases and J by 2 bases, with 13 bases between the two germline ends. CDR3 protein: CASSYSRFQGNTEAFF. CDR3 nucleotides: TGTGCCAGCAGTTACTCGAGATTCCAGGGTAACACTGAAGCTTTCTTT.

V usage is TRBV6-2 or TRBV6-3 and J usage is TRBJ2-2, with 8 bases that match TRBD2. Trimming cost V 1 base and J 5 bases; bases outside gene matches: 12. The CDR3 is made up of 18 amino acids. The germline V gene encodes CDR1 MNHEY and CDR2 SVGEGT. CDR3 protein: CASSYLIKAGAGTGELFF. In DNA, the CDR3 is TGTGCCAGCAGTTACTTAATCAAAGCGGGAGCGGGAACCGGGGAGCTGTTTTTT.

This sequence joins TRBV9 and TRBJ2-1, with D possibly being TRBD2 (6 bases). This CDR3 region has 15 residues. CDR1 SGDLS and CDR2 YYNGEE come from the germline V gene. Trimming shortened V by 3 bases and J by 1 base, and 11 bases separated the two germline ends. The CDR3 loop is CASSAGVVSYNEQFF. Here the CDR3 DNA reads TGTGCCAGCAGCGCGGGAGTAGTATCCTACAATGAGCAGTTCTTC. Supplemented by reference TRBV9 and TRBJ2-1, the full variable domain reads DSGVTQTPKHLITATGQRVTLRCSPRSGDLSVYWYQQSLDQGLQFLIQYYNGEERAKGNILERFSAQQFPDLHSELNLSSLELGDSALYFCASSAGVVSYNEQFFGPGTRLTVL.